This T cell receptor beta chain was recorded in a study of blood T cell repertoires in COVID-19. Study summary: Specimens from acute and convalescent COVID-19 originated in the United States, Italy and Spain.

CDR1 MDHEN and CDR2 SYDVKM come from the germline V gene. The CDR3 extends over 11 amino acids. Between the trimmed V and J ends, which lost 3 bases and 5 bases, there was a span of 4 bases. Sequenced by immunoSEQ multiplex PCR; TCRdb stores in-frame clones only, minus some. The table includes some 300,000 clones, about 90% detected once. The participants were between about 18 and 100 years old and came from fewer than 25 US areas. Participant reports of clinical history set cohort assignment. The chain joins TRBV28 to TRBJ1-2, with D uncertain. This sequence originates from a woman under 40 who had recovered from COVID-19. Sequencing used PBMCs or T cells enriched from blood (not recorded which). The CDR3 coding sequence is TGTGCCAGCAGTTTTCTTTATGGCTACACCTTC. Translation: CASSFLYGYTF.